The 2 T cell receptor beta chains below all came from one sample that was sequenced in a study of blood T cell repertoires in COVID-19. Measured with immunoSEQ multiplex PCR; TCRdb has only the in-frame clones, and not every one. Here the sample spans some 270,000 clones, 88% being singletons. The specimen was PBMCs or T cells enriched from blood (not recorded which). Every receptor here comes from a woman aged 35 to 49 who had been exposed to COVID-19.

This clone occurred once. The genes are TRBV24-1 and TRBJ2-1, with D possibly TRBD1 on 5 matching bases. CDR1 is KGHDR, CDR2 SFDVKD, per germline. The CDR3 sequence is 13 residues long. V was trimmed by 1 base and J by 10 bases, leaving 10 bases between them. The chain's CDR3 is CATSDFNRHEQFF. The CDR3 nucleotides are TGTGCCACCAGTGATTTTAACAGGCACGAGCAGTTCTTC.

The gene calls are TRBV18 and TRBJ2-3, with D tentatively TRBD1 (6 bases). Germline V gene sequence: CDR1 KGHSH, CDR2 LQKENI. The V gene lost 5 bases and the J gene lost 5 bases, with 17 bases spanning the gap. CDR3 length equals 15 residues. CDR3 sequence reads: CASSATQGLGDTQYF. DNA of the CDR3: TGTGCCAGCTCAGCAACCCAGGGGCTGGGAGATACGCAGTATTTT.